The present T cell receptor beta chain was sequenced within a study of T-cell memory formation after mild COVID-19. TCRdb independently ran MiXCR on the 5' RACE reads; one entry per CDR3 protein. The repertoire includes 300,000 to 400,000 distinct CDR3 sequences, about 13% of them detected once, and 22% sits in the top ten. CDR1 and CDR2 (germline): SGHNT, YYREEE (reference sequence). J was trimmed by 1 base and V by 5 bases; bases with no gene match: 14. The CDR3 sequence is 18 residues long. The TCR sequence derives from a man aged 18 to 35 who had mild COVID-19 (a few samples of this study predate the infection). Cell type and time point are not known. The V gene is TRBV5-4, the J gene TRBJ1-1; 10 bases are a match to TRBD1. The specimen sequenced was PBMCs or a T cell subset sorted from them (not recorded which). CDR3 bases: TGTGCCAGCAGATCATCGGGGGGGACAGGGGCCCCGAACACTGAAGCTTTCTTT. Amino acid sequence: CASRSSGGTGAPNTEAFF.